This T cell receptor beta chain was found in a study of blood T cell repertoires in COVID-19. Turning to the study itself: The samples span acute and convalescent COVID-19 from the United States, Italy and Spain.

Germline lookup yields CDR1 MNHEY and CDR2 SMNVEV (reference sequence). With 6 bases removed from V and 7 bases from J, the gap between germline ends came to 23 bases. This CDR3 contains 16 residues. The table came from immunoSEQ multiplex PCR; TCRdb's copy has only in-frame clones and leaves some out. Counted here are 55,000 to 70,000 clones, around 85% occurring once; the ten biggest clones make up 7% to 10%. Sequencing was done on a sample of peripheral blood. The V call is TRBV27, the J call TRBJ2-3; TRBD1 might be the D (5 bases). The source of this sequence is a woman between 70 and 85 years old with active COVID-19. CDR3 amino acids: CASSPLGRGSTNTQYF. The CDR3 bases are TGTGCCAGCAGCCCCCTGGGGCGAGGTAGCACGAATACGCAGTATTTT.